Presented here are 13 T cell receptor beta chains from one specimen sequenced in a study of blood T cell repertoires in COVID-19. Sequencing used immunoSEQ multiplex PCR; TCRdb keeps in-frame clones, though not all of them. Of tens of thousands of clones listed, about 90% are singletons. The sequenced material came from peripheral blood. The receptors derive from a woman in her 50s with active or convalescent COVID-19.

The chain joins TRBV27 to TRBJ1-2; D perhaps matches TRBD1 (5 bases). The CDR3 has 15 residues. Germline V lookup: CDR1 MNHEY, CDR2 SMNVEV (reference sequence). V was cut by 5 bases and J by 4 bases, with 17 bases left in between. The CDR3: CASSPRGGVPYGYTF. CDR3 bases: TGTGCCAGCAGTCCCCGTGGAGGGGTTCCCTATGGCTACACCTTC.

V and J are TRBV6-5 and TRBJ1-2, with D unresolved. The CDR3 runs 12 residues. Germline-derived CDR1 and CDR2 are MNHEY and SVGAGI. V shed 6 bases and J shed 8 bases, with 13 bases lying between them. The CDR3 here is CASRGEGVGYTF. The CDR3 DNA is TGTGCCAGCAGGGGAGAAGGAGTCGGCTACACCTTC.

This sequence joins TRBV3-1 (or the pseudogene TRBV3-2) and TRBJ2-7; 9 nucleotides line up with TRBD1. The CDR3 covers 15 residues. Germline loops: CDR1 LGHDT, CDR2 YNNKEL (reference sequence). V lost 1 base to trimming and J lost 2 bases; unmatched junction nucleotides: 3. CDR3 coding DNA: TGTGCCAGCAGCCAAGGGACAGGGGCACCCTACGAGCAGTACTTC. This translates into CASSQGTGAPYEQYF.

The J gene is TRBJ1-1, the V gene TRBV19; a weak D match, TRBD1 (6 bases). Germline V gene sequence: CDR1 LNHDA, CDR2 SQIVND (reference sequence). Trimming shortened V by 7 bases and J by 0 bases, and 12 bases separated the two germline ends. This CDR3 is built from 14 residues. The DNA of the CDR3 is TGTGCCAGTAAACAGACAGGTTTGAACACTGAAGCTTTCTTT. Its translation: CASKQTGLNTEAFF.

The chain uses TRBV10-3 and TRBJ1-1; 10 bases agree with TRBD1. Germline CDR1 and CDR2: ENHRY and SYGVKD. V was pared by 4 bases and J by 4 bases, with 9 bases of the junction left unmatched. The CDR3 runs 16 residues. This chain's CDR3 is CAISGTGGSLGTEAFF. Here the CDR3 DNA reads TGTGCCATCAGTGGGACAGGGGGTAGTTTGGGCACTGAAGCTTTCTTT.

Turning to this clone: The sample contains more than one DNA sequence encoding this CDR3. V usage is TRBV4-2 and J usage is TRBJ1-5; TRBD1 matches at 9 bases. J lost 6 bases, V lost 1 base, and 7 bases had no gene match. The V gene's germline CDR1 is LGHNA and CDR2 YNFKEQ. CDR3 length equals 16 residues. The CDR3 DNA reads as TGTGCCAGCAGCCAAGGACCGGGACAGGGTACTCAGCCCCAGCATTTT. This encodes CASSQGPGQGTQPQHF.

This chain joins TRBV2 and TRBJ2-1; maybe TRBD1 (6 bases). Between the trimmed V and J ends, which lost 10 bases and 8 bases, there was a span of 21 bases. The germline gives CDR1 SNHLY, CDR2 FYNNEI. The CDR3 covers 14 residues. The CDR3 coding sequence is TGTGCCACCACTCAGGGGCCCGCTACCGATGAGCAGTTCTTC. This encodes CATTQGPATDEQFF.

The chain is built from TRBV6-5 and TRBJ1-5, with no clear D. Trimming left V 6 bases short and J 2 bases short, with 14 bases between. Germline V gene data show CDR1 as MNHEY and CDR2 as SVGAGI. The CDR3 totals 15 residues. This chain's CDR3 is CASSAETGGNQPQHF. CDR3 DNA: TGTGCCAGCAGCGCTGAGACCGGGGGCAATCAGCCCCAGCATTTT.

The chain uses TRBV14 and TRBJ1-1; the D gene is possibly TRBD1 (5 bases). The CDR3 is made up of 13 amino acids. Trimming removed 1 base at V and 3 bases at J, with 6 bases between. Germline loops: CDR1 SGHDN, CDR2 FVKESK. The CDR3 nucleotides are TGTGCCAGCAGCCAAGTGGGGCACACTGAAGCTTTCTTT. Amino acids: CASSQVGHTEAFF.

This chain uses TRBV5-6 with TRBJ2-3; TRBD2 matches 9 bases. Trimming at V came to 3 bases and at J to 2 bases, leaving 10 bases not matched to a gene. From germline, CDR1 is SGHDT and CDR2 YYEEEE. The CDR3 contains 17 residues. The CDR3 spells CASSSMGLAGFTDTQYF. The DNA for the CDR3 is TGTGCCAGCAGCTCCATGGGTCTAGCGGGGTTCACAGATACGCAGTATTTT.

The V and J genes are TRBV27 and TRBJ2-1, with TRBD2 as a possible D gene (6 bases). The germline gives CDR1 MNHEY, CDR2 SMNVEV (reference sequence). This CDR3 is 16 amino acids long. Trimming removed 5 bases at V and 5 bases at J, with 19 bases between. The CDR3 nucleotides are TGTGCCAGCAGTCCAGCGGACGGGAGAGGGAACAATGAGCAGTTCTTC. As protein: CASSPADGRGNNEQFF.

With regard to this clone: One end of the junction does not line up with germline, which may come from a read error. CDR3 sequence: CASSFGTGQDTGELFF. The CDR3 DNA follows: TGTGCTAGCAGCTTCGGGACAGGGCAAGACACCGGGGAGCTGTTTTTT. The chain combines TRBV7-7 with TRBJ2-2, with 9 bases aligning to TRBD1. The CDR3 consists of 16 residues. Germline V gene data show CDR1 as SSHAT and CDR2 as FNYEAQ (reference sequence).

CDR3 bases: TGTGCCAGCAGCGGGAGACTAGCGGGAGTGGGGGAGCAGTTCTTC. It is translated as CASSGRLAGVGEQFF. The J gene is TRBJ2-1, the V gene TRBV7-9, with 12 bases lining up with TRBD2. Germline CDR1 and CDR2: SEHNR and FQNEAQ (reference sequence). The junction had 9 bases not matched to a gene; V was cut back by 5 bases and J by 10 bases. There are 15 residues in the CDR3.